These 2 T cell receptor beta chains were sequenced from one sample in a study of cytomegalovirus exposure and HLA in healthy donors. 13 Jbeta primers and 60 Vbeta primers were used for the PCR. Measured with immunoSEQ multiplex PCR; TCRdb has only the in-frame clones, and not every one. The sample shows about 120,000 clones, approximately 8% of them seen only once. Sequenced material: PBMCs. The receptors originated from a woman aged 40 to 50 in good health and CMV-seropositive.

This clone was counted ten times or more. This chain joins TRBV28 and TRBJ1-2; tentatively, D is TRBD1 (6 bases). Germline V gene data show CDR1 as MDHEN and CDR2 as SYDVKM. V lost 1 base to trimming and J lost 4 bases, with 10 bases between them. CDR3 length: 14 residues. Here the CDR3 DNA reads TGTGCCAGCAGTTTATACAGGGCGGCCTATGGCTACACCTTC. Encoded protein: CASSLYRAAYGYTF.

CDR3 amino acids: CASSDDRGLSPYGYTF. CDR3 coding DNA: TGTGCCAGCAGCGACGACAGGGGACTATCCCCCTATGGCTACACCTTC. The chain uses TRBV9 and TRBJ1-2, with TRBD1 identical over 8 bases. The CDR3 is 16 residues long. The germline gives CDR1 SGDLS, CDR2 YYNGEE. Losses at the gene ends were 3 bases for V and 4 bases for J; bases not matched to a gene: 11. Full variable domain (remainder filled in from reference TRBV9 and TRBJ1-2): DSGVTQTPKHLITATGQRVTLRCSPRSGDLSVYWYQQSLDQGLQFLIQYYNGEERAKGNILERFSAQQFPDLHSELNLSSLELGDSALYFCASSDDRGLSPYGYTFGSGTRLTVV.